The 14 T cell receptor beta chains presented below share a single source sample, sequenced in a study of T cell clones after liver transplantation. TCRdb's copy holds only in-frame clones and misses some; the assay was immunoSEQ multiplex PCR. The table shows around 110,000 clones, with 90% occurring only once. The input for sequencing was CD4+ T cells from blood, taken 12 months after liver transplant. Source of these receptors: a human patient who received a liver transplant. These T cells may partly come from the graft donor.

This clone was seen just once. The chain uses TRBV5-8 and TRBJ2-1; TRBD2 matches 7 bases. The CDR3 runs 15 residues. CDR1 and CDR2 from the germline V gene are SGHTS and YDEGEE. Losses at the gene ends were 4 bases for V and 3 bases for J; bases not matched to a gene: 7. The CDR3 nucleotides are TGTGCCAGCAGCCCCTGGGGGGAGGGCTACAATGAGCAGTTCTTC. Translation: CASSPWGEGYNEQFF.

V and J are TRBV11-3 and TRBJ2-7, with TRBD2 identical over 7 bases. This CDR3 spans 14 amino acids. After removal of 5 bases from V and 2 bases from J, the junction contained 6 bases not matched to a gene. In germline, CDR1 is SGHNT, CDR2 YENEEA. In DNA, the CDR3 is TGTGCCAGCAGCCGACTAGCTCAAACCTACGAGCAGTACTTC. Protein: CASSRLAQTYEQYF.

The chain uses TRBV7-8 and TRBJ1-1; D perhaps matches TRBD1 (5 bases). The germline CDR1 and CDR2 sequences are SGHVS and FQNEAQ. Trimming left V 1 base short and J 3 bases short, with 15 bases between. The CDR3 is 16 amino acids. The CDR3 DNA reads TGTGCCAGCAGCTTAGTGGGCAGGGTCATATACACTGAAGCTTTCTTT. Amino acids: CASSLVGRVIYTEAFF.

V gene TRBV29-1 combines with J gene TRBJ2-7; D may be TRBD1 (6 bases). The germline V gene has CDR1 SQVTM and CDR2 ANQGSEA. The CDR3 has 13 amino acids. The V end lost 4 bases, the J end lost 3 bases, and 13 bases lay between the germline ends. CDR3 sequence reads: CSVGQGQYYEQYF. CDR3 bases: TGCAGCGTTGGGCAGGGGCAATACTACGAGCAGTACTTC.

The gene calls are TRBV5-8 and TRBJ2-5; D is possibly TRBD1 or TRBD2 (5 bases each). The CDR3 length is 15 residues. V lost 2 bases to trimming and J lost 5 bases, with 16 bases between them. The germline gives CDR1 SGHTS, CDR2 YDEGEE. DNA for the CDR3: TGTGCCAGCAGCTTAGGGACCCCCCCGATGGAGACCCAGTACTTC. This encodes CASSLGTPPMETQYF.

CDR3 sequence reads: CARSLQGLAGVETQYF. The CDR3 nucleotides read TGTGCCAGAAGCTTGCAGGGACTAGCGGGAGTAGAGACCCAGTACTTC. The chain employs TRBV5-3 and TRBJ2-5, with TRBD2 matching 14 bases. TRBV5-3 is labeled an ORF, and its function is uncertain. With V trimmed by 1 base and J by 4 bases, 3 bases remained unmatched. The length of the CDR3 is 16 residues.

V is TRBV10-3 and J is TRBJ2-2; 12 positions agree with TRBD2. The V segment lost 5 bases and the J segment 4 bases; nucleotides outside the gene matches: 2. Germline CDR1 ENHRY, CDR2 SYGVKD. This CDR3 region has 15 residues. DNA of the CDR3: TGTGCCATCAGTTCTAGCGGGAGGGGCACCGGGGAGCTGTTTTTT. Translating gives CAISSSGRGTGELFF.

V is TRBV6-1 and J is TRBJ2-7; 10 bases agree with TRBD2. Trimming cost V 5 bases and J 3 bases; bases outside gene matches: 4. The CDR3 runs to 14 residues. CDR1 MNHNS and CDR2 SASEGT come from the germline V gene. The CDR3: CASSLRTSGYEQYF. CDR3 coding DNA: TGTGCCAGCAGTCTCAGGACTAGCGGCTACGAGCAGTACTTC.

The chain has TRBV7-3 and TRBJ2-2; maybe TRBD1 (6 bases). CDR1 is SGHTA, CDR2 FQGTGA, per germline. V dropped 6 bases and J dropped 6 bases, with 14 bases sitting between them. This CDR3 has 14 amino acids. Here the CDR3 reads CASRHTGSAGELFF. CDR3 nucleotides: TGTGCCAGCAGACACACAGGGTCAGCCGGGGAGCTGTTTTTT. Full variable domain (rest looked up from reference TRBV7-3 and TRBJ2-2): GAGVSQTPSNKVTEKGKYVELRCDPISGHTALYWYRQSLGQGPEFLIYFQGTGAADDSGLPNDRFFAVRPEGSVSTLKIQRTERGDSAVYLCASRHTGSAGELFFGEGSRLTVL.

V is TRBV28 and J is TRBJ1-2; D remains unclear. The V end lost 3 bases, the J end lost 10 bases, and 18 bases lay between the germline ends. The CDR3 runs 14 residues. Germline V lookup: CDR1 MDHEN, CDR2 SYDVKM. The CDR3 nucleotides are TGTGCCAGCAGTTTTGGGTCCCGGGGAGGGAACTACACCTTC. Its protein product is CASSFGSRGGNYTF.

This chain uses TRBV5-1 with TRBJ2-2, with 7 bases identical to TRBD2. The junction had 6 bases not matched to a gene; V was cut back by 8 bases and J by 5 bases. The CDR3 loop spans 13 amino acids. Germline V gene sequence: CDR1 SGHRS, CDR2 YFSETQ. CDR3 loop: CASREGLTGELFF. Here the CDR3 DNA reads TGCGCCAGTAGGGAGGGCTTGACCGGGGAGCTGTTTTTT.

V is TRBV28 and J is TRBJ1-5, with TRBD1 matching over 8 bases. J lost 0 bases, V lost 5 bases, and 9 bases had no gene match. The germline gives CDR1 MDHEN, CDR2 SYDVKM. The CDR3 length is 17 residues. For the CDR3, the DNA is TGTGCCAGCAGTCGAAAACAGGGGGTCTATAGCAATCAGCCCCAGCATTTT. It is translated as CASSRKQGVYSNQPQHF.

The chain is built from TRBV5-1 and TRBJ1-1; D possibly corresponds to TRBD1 (5 bases). This CDR3 has 15 residues. Trimming took 0 bases from V and 4 from J, leaving 13 bases between them. In germline, CDR1 is SGHRS, CDR2 YFSETQ. CDR3 residues: CASSLEGTLSTEAFF. DNA for the CDR3: TGCGCCAGCAGCTTGGAGGGGACGTTGAGCACTGAAGCTTTCTTT.

The chain joins TRBV10-2 to TRBJ2-3; a weak D match, TRBD1 (5 bases). Germline-derived CDR1 and CDR2 are WSHSY and SAAADI. CDR3 size: 15 residues. The ends were cut back, 6 bases at V and 0 bases at J, with 13 bases in the middle. In DNA, the CDR3 is TGCGCCAGCAGCCGACAGAGTCCTAGCACAGATACGCAGTATTTT. Its translation is CASSRQSPSTDTQYF.